The 10 T cell receptor beta chains reported below all come from one sample, sequenced in a study of blood T cell repertoires in COVID-19 (TCRdb year 2020). Library creation used the immunoSEQ multiplex PCR assay. The source is immuneACCESS, and TCRdb retained only in-frame sequences with V and J called. Part of the clones is not carried over; for the studies checked, unresolved V genes explain less than half of this, and the remainder is unexplained. The sample records about 76,000 clones, roughly nine tenths of which are singletons. The biggest ten clones account for around 1.6% of the sample. The material sequenced was peripheral blood. These receptors all stem from a man aged 45-60 years with acute or convalescent COVID-19.

This sequence joins TRBV27 and TRBJ2-7, with TRBD1 matching over 7 bases. V lost 5 bases, J lost 6 bases, and 7 bases stayed unmatched. This CDR3 is 13 amino acids long. CDR1 is MNHEY and CDR2 is SMNVEV in the germline V gene (reference sequence). The CDR3 loop reads CASSIDRAVEQYF. CDR3 nucleotides: TGTGCCAGCAGTATCGACAGGGCAGTCGAGCAGTACTTC.

The rearrangement joins TRBV27 to TRBJ2-1, with TRBD2 matching over 8 bases. Germline V gene lookup returns CDR1 MNHEY and CDR2 SMNVEV (reference sequence). The CDR3 loop spans 14 amino acids. Trimming cost V 6 bases and J 3 bases; bases outside gene matches: 4. CDR3 amino acids: CASRTSEGYNEQFF. As DNA, the CDR3 is TGTGCCAGCAGGACTAGCGAGGGCTACAATGAGCAGTTCTTC.

For the CDR3, the DNA is TGTGCCAGTAGTTCCACAGGGGGAAGGAGGCAAGAGACCCAGTACTTC. It is translated as CASSSTGGRRQETQYF. The V gene is TRBV19, the J gene TRBJ2-5; 8 bases are a match to TRBD1. This CDR3 spans 16 amino acids. From germline, CDR1 is LNHDA and CDR2 SQIVND (reference sequence). The V and J ends lost 5 bases and 2 bases, in that order; junction bases with no gene match: 10. The full variable domain, with the rest looked up from reference TRBV19 and TRBJ2-5, is DGGITQSPKYLFRKEGQNVTLSCEQNLNHDAMYWYRQDPGQGLRLIYYSQIVNDFQKGDIAEGYSVSREKKESFPLTVTSAQKNPTAFYLCASSSTGGRRQETQYFGPGTRLLVL.

CDR3 in DNA: TGCAGCGCTACAAGCGGCTCCTACAATGAGCAGTTCTTC. Protein sequence: CSATSGSYNEQFF. This rearrangement joins TRBV29-1 to TRBJ2-1, with a tentative D call TRBD2 (5 bases). V was clipped by 7 bases and J by 0 bases, with 10 bases between them. CDR1 and CDR2 (germline): SQVTM, ANQGSEA. This CDR3 is built from 13 residues.

CDR3 in DNA: TGTGCCAGTCAGGGGAACACTGAAGCTTTCTTT. Protein sequence: CASQGNTEAFF. The rearrangement links TRBV19 to TRBJ1-1, with D maybe TRBD1 (5 bases). The CDR3 has 11 amino acids. Germline V gene lookup returns CDR1 LNHDA and CDR2 SQIVND (reference sequence). The V gene lost 8 bases and the J gene lost 1 base, with 5 bases spanning the gap.

The chain joins TRBV7-2 to TRBJ2-7; D remains unclear. Germline CDR1 and CDR2: SGHTA and FQGNSA. The CDR3 covers 14 residues. The V end was cut by 2 bases, the J end by 0 bases, with 8 bases between. The DNA for the CDR3 is TGTGCCAGCAGCTTACTAGGAAGCTCCTACGAGCAGTACTTC. Amino acid sequence: CASSLLGSSYEQYF.

CDR3 sequence (DNA): TGCGCCAGCAGCTTGGGACTAGCGGGAGCGTTTAGCACAGATACGCAGTATTTT. It encodes CASSLGLAGAFSTDTQYF. The chain carries TRBV5-1 and TRBJ2-3, with TRBD2 identical over 12 bases. The trim removed 0 bases at V and 0 bases at J, leaving 5 bases unmatched. The germline gives CDR1 SGHRS, CDR2 YFSETQ. The CDR3 loop spans 18 amino acids.

This clone was counted a single time. The V gene is TRBV6-6, the J gene TRBJ1-4; D possibly corresponds to TRBD1 (5 bases). The germline V and J ends were trimmed by 2 bases and 7 bases, with 11 bases remaining between them. Germline V gene sequence: CDR1 MNHNY, CDR2 SVGAGI (reference sequence). The CDR3 contains 14 residues. CDR3 sequence reads: CASSYKGQTEKLFF. CDR3 DNA: TGTGCCAGCAGTTACAAGGGGCAGACTGAAAAACTGTTTTTT.

The rearrangement joins TRBV4-3 to TRBJ1-4, with 7 bases that match TRBD1. Germline CDR1 is LGHNA and CDR2 is YSLEER. V lost 4 bases to trimming and J lost 3 bases; unmatched junction nucleotides: 5. The CDR3 has 15 amino acids. CDR3 DNA: TGCGCCAGCAGCCCGTGGACAGGACCTAATGAAAAACTGTTTTTT. Protein product: CASSPWTGPNEKLFF.

This rearrangement joins TRBV6-5 to TRBJ1-1; D is unresolved. The CDR3 has 13 residues. V was cut by 4 bases and J by 1 base, with 7 bases left in between. CDR1 and CDR2 (germline): MNHEY, SVGAGI. The chain's CDR3 is CASSSRPNTEAFF. The CDR3, as DNA: TGTGCCAGCAGTTCGCGGCCGAACACTGAAGCTTTCTTT.